Listed here is a single T cell receptor beta chain. The antigen is undetermined. Germline CDR1 reads SGHRS; CDR2 reads YFSETQ. Trimming cost V 5 bases and J 0 bases, with 15 bases left between them. CDR3 size: 16 residues. TCRdb reanalysed the reads using MiXCR and keeps one entry per CDR3 protein. The sample lists some 320,000 distinct CDR3 sequences, under 35% occurring once. This sample was taken from a study of T cell repertoires in cytomegalovirus infection. Looking at the study overall: Recently identified HLA-C-restricted CMV epitopes were used, and well-studied HLA-B-restricted CMV epitopes were used as well. In public TCR beta signatures, there were indications of both CMV infection and matching HLA type. General study findings and limits: Frequencies of public TCR beta families were cumulated, and this identified carriers of CMV plus the relevant HLA.

The specimen was cultured PBMCs, collected from culture after CMV antigen stimulation. This clonotype was sampled from a human donor in good health (CMV status not recorded). Some clones in this sample may be carry-over from other donors' samples. V and J are TRBV5-1 and TRBJ2-1, with D maybe TRBD1 (5 bases). The CDR3 sequence: CASRWTLSPSYNEQFF. For the CDR3, the DNA is TGCGCCAGCAGGTGGACACTGTCCCCCTCCTACAATGAGCAGTTCTTC.